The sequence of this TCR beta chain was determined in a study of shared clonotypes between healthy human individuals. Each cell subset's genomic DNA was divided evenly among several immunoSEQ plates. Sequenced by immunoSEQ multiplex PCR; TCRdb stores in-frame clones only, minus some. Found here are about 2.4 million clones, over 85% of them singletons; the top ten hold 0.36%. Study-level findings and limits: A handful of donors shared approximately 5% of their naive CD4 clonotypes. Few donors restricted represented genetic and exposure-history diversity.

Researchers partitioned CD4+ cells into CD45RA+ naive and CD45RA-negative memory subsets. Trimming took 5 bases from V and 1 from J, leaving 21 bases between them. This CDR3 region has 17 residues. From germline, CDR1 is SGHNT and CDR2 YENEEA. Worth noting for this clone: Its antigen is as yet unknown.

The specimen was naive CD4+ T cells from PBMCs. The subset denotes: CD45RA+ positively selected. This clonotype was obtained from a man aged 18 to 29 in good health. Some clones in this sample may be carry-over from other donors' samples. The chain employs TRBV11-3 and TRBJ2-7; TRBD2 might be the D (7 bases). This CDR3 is CASSRGRGGDLSYEQYF. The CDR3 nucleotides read TGTGCCAGCAGCCGTGGAAGGGGGGGAGATCTGTCCTACGAGCAGTACTTC.